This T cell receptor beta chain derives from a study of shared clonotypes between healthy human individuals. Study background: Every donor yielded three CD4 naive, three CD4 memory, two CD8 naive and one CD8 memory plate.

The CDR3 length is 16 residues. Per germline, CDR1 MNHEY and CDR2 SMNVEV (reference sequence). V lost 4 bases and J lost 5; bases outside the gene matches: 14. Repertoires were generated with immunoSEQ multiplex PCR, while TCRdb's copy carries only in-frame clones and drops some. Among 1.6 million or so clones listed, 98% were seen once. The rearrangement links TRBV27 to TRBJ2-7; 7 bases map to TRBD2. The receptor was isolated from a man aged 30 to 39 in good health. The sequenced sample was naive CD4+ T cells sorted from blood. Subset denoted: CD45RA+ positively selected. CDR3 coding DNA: TGTGCCAGCAGTTCCCCGTTTGGCGGGAGCGGGAACGAGCAGTACTTC. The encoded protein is CASSSPFGGSGNEQYF.